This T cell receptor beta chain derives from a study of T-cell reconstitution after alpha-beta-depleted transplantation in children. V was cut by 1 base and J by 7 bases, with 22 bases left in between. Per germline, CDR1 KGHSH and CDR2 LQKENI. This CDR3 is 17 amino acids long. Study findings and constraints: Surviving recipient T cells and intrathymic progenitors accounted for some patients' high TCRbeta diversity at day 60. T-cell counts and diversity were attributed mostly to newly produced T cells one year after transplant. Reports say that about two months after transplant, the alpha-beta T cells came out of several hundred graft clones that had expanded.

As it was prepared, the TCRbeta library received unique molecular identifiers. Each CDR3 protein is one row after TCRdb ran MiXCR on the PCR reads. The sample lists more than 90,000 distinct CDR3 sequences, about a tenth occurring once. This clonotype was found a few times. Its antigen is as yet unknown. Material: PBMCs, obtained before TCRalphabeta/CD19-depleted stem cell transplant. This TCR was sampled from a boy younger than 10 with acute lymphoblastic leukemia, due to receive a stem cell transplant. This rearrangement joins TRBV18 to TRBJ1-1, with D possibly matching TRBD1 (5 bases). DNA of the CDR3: TGTGCCAGCTCACCACGTTTCGGGGGATCCTCGGTAGTTGAAGCTTTCTTT. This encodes CASSPRFGGSSVVEAFF.